What follows is one T cell receptor (beta chain) and its context. Its matching antigen is unknown. Germline loops: CDR1 SGHTA, CDR2 FQGTGA. There are 16 residues in the CDR3. Trimming cost V 2 bases and J 3 bases; bases outside gene matches: 7. These data are taken from a study of CD8+CD57+ T cells in acquired aplastic anemia. About the study: When averaged, DNA from sorted CD4+ and CD8+ cells came to about 2.9 ug. Among healthy donors, CD4+ cells averaged approximately 10 million reads. Study-wide results and limits: No significant difference in CD8+ Simpson's diversity was found between patients and controls. A set of twenty-nine CD8+ CDR3 sequences was shared between patients and controls, and these sequences appeared highly expressed in patients.

The study profiled TCR beta VDJ and CDR3 using genomic DNA as template. TCRdb ran MiXCR on the reads and lists one entry per CDR3 protein. The table records over 200,000 distinct CDR3 sequences, over 55% of them present only once. Material: sorted CD4+, CD8+, or CD8+CD57+ T cells (not recorded which) from PBMCs. The chain combines TRBV7-3 with TRBJ2-3; 8 nucleotides agree with TRBD2. This clonotype originated in a human donor in good health. CDR3 region: CASSLGPGLDTDTQYF. CDR3 DNA: TGTGCCAGCAGCTTAGGGCCGGGACTAGATACAGATACGCAGTATTTT.